These T cell receptor beta chains were read from a single sample in a study of cytomegalovirus exposure and HLA in healthy donors. Some clones are missing from TCRdb's copy, which holds only in-frame ones; the method was immunoSEQ multiplex PCR. The table shows 150,000 to 200,000 clones, with approximately 85% occurring only once. The sequenced material came from PBMCs. The receptors stem from a man aged 18 to 29 in good health and CMV-seronegative. Both conserved end residues are part of each CDR3. The D gene is left open where the match is weak. The size of a clone is reported for some rows only, either as once, few or many, or as a class for expanded clones.

TGTGCCAGCAGTTTATTGACAGGTCCAAATGAGCAGTTCTTC CASSLLTGPNEQFF NA 14 TRBV28 NA TRBJ2-1
TGTGCCAGCAGGTGGCGCGGGACTCGTAACACCGGGGAGCTGTTTTTT CASRWRGTRNTGELFF NA 16 TRBV28 NA TRBJ2-2
TGCAGCGTTGGAGGACAGGAGTATGGCTACACCTTC CSVGGQEYGYTF NA 12 TRBV29-1 TRBD1 TRBJ1-2
TGCGCCAGCAGCAACACAGGCCTCAACCCAGGATATGGCTACACCTTC CASSNTGLNPGYGYTF once 16 TRBV4-1 NA TRBJ1-2
TGTGCCAGCAGCTTAGGGGCCGGGACTAGCGTATACAATGAGCAGTTCTTC CASSLGAGTSVYNEQFF NA 17 TRBV11-2 TRBD2 TRBJ2-1
TGTGCCAGCAGCAAGACAGTTTCCTCCTACGAGCAGTACTTC CASSKTVSSYEQYF NA 14 TRBV5-6 NA TRBJ2-7
TGTGCCAGCAGCCTAGCGGGGGGCTTAACAGATACGCAGTATTTT CASSLAGGLTDTQYF NA 15 TRBV6-5 TRBD2 TRBJ2-3
TGTGCCATCAAAGTTGACAGGGGGAGTTACGAGCAGTACTTC CAIKVDRGSYEQYF NA 14 TRBV10-3 TRBD1 TRBJ2-7
TGTGCCAGCAGTCAACAGGGGGACTATGGCTACACCTTC CASSQQGDYGYTF NA 13 TRBV7-6 TRBD1 TRBJ1-2
TGTGCCAGTTCGAGGACAGGTGGTTCACCCCTCCACTTT CASSRTGGSPLHF NA 13 TRBV19 TRBD1 TRBJ1-6
TGTGCCAGCTCACCGATGGGGGCCGGGGAGACCCAGTACTTC CASSPMGAGETQYF few 14 TRBV18 NA TRBJ2-5
TGTGCCAGCTCACCAAATAGGCAGGGGGAGACCCAGTACTTC CASSPNRQGETQYF few 14 TRBV18 NA TRBJ2-5
TGTGGCGGGGGCACAGATACGCAGTATTTT CGGGTDTQYF NA 10 TRBV19 NA TRBJ2-3
TGTGCCAGCAGCTTAGTGAGTATGAACAGCGGACCTCAAGAGACCCAGTACTTC CASSLVSMNSGPQETQYF few 18 TRBV7-8 NA TRBJ2-5
TGTGCCAGCAGCTCCACCGGGGGGCGCGATACCGGGGAGCTGTTTTTT CASSSTGGRDTGELFF NA 16 TRBV7-8 NA TRBJ2-2
TGTGCCAGTGGCACCACAGATACGCAGTATTTT CASGTTDTQYF NA 11 TRBV19 NA TRBJ2-3
TGTGCCAGCAGCTTAGCGAGGCAGACCCAGTACTTC CASSLARQTQYF NA 12 TRBV7-2 NA TRBJ2-5
TGTGCCAGCAGCTTTAGCGGGAGTACGGGGGCAGATACGCAGTATTTT CASSFSGSTGADTQYF NA 16 TRBV5-5 TRBD2 TRBJ2-3
TGTGCCAGTAGTCCACAGACCGGTGCCTCAGCTAACTATGGCTACACCTTC CASSPQTGASANYGYTF NA 17 TRBV19 NA TRBJ1-2
TGTGCCAGCAGTTCAGGATCTACGCAGTATTTT CASSSGSTQYF NA 11 TRBV6-5 NA TRBJ2-3
TGTGCCAGCAGCACCACAATCTCTGGAAACACCATATATTTT CASSTTISGNTIYF NA 14 TRBV7-9 NA TRBJ1-3
TGTGCCAGCAGCTTAGCAGGGGAGGGACCACAGGACTATGGCTACACCTTC CASSLAGEGPQDYGYTF NA 17 TRBV7-9 NA TRBJ1-2
TGTGCCAGCAGCTTAGATCGGGGGGACGAGCAGTACTTC CASSLDRGDEQYF few 13 TRBV11-2 TRBD2 TRBJ2-7
TGTGCCAGCAGCCAAGATGCCCCAGCGGGGGGGCTTTGGTTGGAGACCCAGTACTTC CASSQDAPAGGLWLETQYF NA 19 TRBV14 TRBD2 TRBJ2-5
TGTGCCAGCAGCGTAGGAGGAGATTACAATCAGCCCCAGCATTTT CASSVGGDYNQPQHF NA 15 TRBV9 NA TRBJ1-5
TGTGCCAGCAGCTCGGGACAGCCGAACACTGAAGCTTTCTTT CASSSGQPNTEAFF NA 14 TRBV7-3 TRBD1 TRBJ1-1
TGTGCCAGCAGCTTGCTAGGCGACTACGAGCAGTACTTC CASSLLGDYEQYF NA 13 TRBV7-2 NA TRBJ2-7
TGTGCCAGCAGCTTGAGTCTAGCGGGAGTCAATGAGCAGTTCTTC CASSLSLAGVNEQFF few 15 TRBV5-6 TRBD2 TRBJ2-1
TGTGCCAGCAGCCAACGCGGGACTAGCGGGGGGGCCTACAATGAGCAGTTCTTC CASSQRGTSGGAYNEQFF NA 18 TRBV4-2 TRBD2 TRBJ2-1
TGCGCCAGCAGCTCGAAAGGGGACAGAACGAGTTCACCCCTCCACTTT CASSSKGDRTSSPLHF NA 16 TRBV5-1 TRBD1 TRBJ1-6
TGTGCCAGCAGCCCACTTCGGCAGGCGAACACCGGGGAGCTGTTTTTT CASSPLRQANTGELFF NA 16 TRBV11-2 NA TRBJ2-2
TGTGCCAGCAGCTTAGACAGACGGGCGGCCGAGCAGTTCTTC CASSLDRRAAEQFF NA 14 TRBV7-3 NA TRBJ2-1
TGTGCTAGCAGCTCCCGGACTAGCGGGAGTTGGGAGACCCAGTACTTC CASSSRTSGSWETQYF few 16 TRBV7-7 TRBD2 TRBJ2-5
TGTGCCAGCAGTGCCACCGGTCGGGGTAGCGGGACTAGTAATACGCAGTATTTT CASSATGRGSGTSNTQYF NA 18 TRBV25-1 TRBD2 TRBJ2-3
TGTGCCAGCAGTTACTTACAGGGGAACACTGAAGCTTTCTTT CASSYLQGNTEAFF NA 14 TRBV6-5 NA TRBJ1-1
TGTGCCAGCTCATTTCATCCGAACACTGAAGCTTTCTTT CASSFHPNTEAFF NA 13 TRBV18 NA TRBJ1-1
TGTGCCAGCAGCCAATCACAGGGATTGAACACTGAAGCTTTCTTT CASSQSQGLNTEAFF once 15 TRBV14 NA TRBJ1-1
TGTGCCAGCAGCTTCGGGACTAAGACCAATGAGCAGTTCTTC CASSFGTKTNEQFF NA 14 TRBV7-2 TRBD2 TRBJ2-1
TGTGCCAGCAGCCCGGCTAGCGGGAGAGAGACCCAGTACTTC CASSPASGRETQYF NA 14 TRBV9 TRBD2 TRBJ2-5
TGTGCCAGCAGCTTACTACAGGGGAGCACTGAAGCTTTCTTT CASSLLQGSTEAFF few 14 TRBV7-9 TRBD1 TRBJ1-1
TGTGCCAGCAGCGCAGCAGGGGGGTCGGTTCGGGAGACCCAGTACTTC CASSAAGGSVRETQYF NA 16 TRBV9 NA TRBJ2-5
TGTGCCTGGAGTGTGACTAGCGGGAGCTACGAGCAGTACTTC CAWSVTSGSYEQYF NA 14 TRBV30 TRBD2 TRBJ2-7
TGTGCCAGCAGCTTAGGTGCGGCTACGCAAGAGACCCAGTACTTC CASSLGAATQETQYF NA 15 TRBV7-2 NA TRBJ2-5
TGTGCCAGTAGTATGGGAGGACCCAATCAGCCCCAGCATTTT CASSMGGPNQPQHF NA 14 TRBV19 NA TRBJ1-5
TGTGCCAGCGCAGGTAGCTCCTACAATGAGCAGTTCTTC CASAGSSYNEQFF few 13 TRBV6-5 NA TRBJ2-1
TGTGCCAGCAGTGGTGACAGGGCCTATGGCTACACCTTC CASSGDRAYGYTF NA 13 TRBV2 TRBD1 TRBJ1-2
TGTGCCAGCAGCGGCCGGGACAGGGTCACCGGGGAGCTGTTTTTT CASSGRDRVTGELFF NA 15 TRBV9 TRBD1 TRBJ2-2
TGTGCCAGTAGTACCGGGACAGCTAGGGGTGAAGCTTTCTTT CASSTGTARGEAFF few 14 TRBV19 TRBD1 TRBJ1-1
TGTGCTAGTGGTTTGGTAAGGGGTATGAACACTGAAGCTTTCTTT CASGLVRGMNTEAFF NA 15 TRBV12-5 NA TRBJ1-1
TGTGCTAGCAGCTTGGGGCTAGCGTCCGAGACCCAGTACTTC CASSLGLASETQYF NA 14 TRBV7-7 NA TRBJ2-5
TGTGCCAGTACCGAACAGGGGCGGCACTATGGCTACACCTTC CASTEQGRHYGYTF NA 14 TRBV19 TRBD1 TRBJ1-2
TGTGCCAGCAGTTACAGCGAGGGTCCCTCCTACGAGCAGTACTTC CASSYSEGPSYEQYF NA 15 TRBV6-5 NA TRBJ2-7
TGCGCCAGCAGTCCGGGACAGGGCAGCTATGGCTACACCTTC CASSPGQGSYGYTF NA 14 TRBV10-1 TRBD1 TRBJ1-2
TGTGCCAGCAGTGACTCAGGGACTAGCGTGTACAATGAGCAGTTCTTC CASSDSGTSVYNEQFF few 16 TRBV6-6 TRBD2 TRBJ2-1
TGTGCCAGCAGCGGCGGGACTAGCGGGAGGCAAGAGACCCAGTACTTC CASSGGTSGRQETQYF NA 16 TRBV5-4 TRBD2 TRBJ2-5
TGTGCCTGGAGTGCGACTACGGGGAATCAGCCCCAGCATTTT CAWSATTGNQPQHF NA 14 TRBV30 NA TRBJ1-5
TGTGCCATCAGTGAGTCGAGCTTCTCTGGAAACACCATATATTTT CAISESSFSGNTIYF NA 15 TRBV10-3 NA TRBJ1-3
TGTGCCAGCAGCTTAGGATTGGGACAAGGGGCGAACACCGGGGAGCTGTTTTTT CASSLGLGQGANTGELFF NA 18 TRBV13 NA TRBJ2-2
TGTGCCAGCAGCTTCAGAGGAGCGCAGTATTTT CASSFRGAQYF NA 11 TRBV7-2 NA TRBJ2-3
TGCAGCGGGGGTAGCGGGAGCCCGAGCCCCCAGTACTTC CSGGSGSPSPQYF NA 13 TRBV29-1 TRBD2 TRBJ2-5